This T cell receptor beta chain was identified in a study of T cells in Graves' hyperthyroidism and ophthalmopathy. In this sample, this clonotype turned up many times. Its antigen is currently unknown. This CDR3 has 15 amino acids. Germline CDR1 reads MDHEN; CDR2 reads SYDVKM. V was pared by 2 bases and J by 5 bases, with 13 bases between. Findings and caveats of the study: Using 13 V-J features, a model discriminated ophthalmopathy from stable hyperthyroidism.

TCR beta CDR3 sequences were amplified from RNA transcripts. HTBI primers were used for first-round RT-PCR of the TCR CDR3. TCRdb reprocessed the multiplex PCR reads via MiXCR and lists one record per CDR3 protein. The data show some 300,000 distinct CDR3 sequences, with less than 15% seen just once and 7.8% held by the top ten. Sample: blood. The clonotype was recovered from a woman aged 25 to 39 with Graves' hyperthyroidism that later progressed to Graves' ophthalmopathy. The chain uses TRBV28 and TRBJ2-1, with D maybe TRBD2 (5 bases). The CDR3 DNA is TGTGCCAGCAGTTTAAGGCTAGCAGATCACAATGAGCAGTTCTTC. This sequence encodes CASSLRLADHNEQFF.